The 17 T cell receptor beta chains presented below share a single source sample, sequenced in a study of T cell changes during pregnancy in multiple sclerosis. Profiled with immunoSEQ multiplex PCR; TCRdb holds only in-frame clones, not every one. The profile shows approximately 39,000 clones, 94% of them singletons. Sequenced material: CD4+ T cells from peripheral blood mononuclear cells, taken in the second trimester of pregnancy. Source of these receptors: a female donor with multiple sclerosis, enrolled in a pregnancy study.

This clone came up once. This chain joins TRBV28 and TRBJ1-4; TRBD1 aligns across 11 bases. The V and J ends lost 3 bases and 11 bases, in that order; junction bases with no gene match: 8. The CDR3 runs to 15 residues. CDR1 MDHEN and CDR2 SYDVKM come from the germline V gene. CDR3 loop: CASSLDRGRVRKLFF. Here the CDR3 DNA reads TGTGCCAGCAGTTTGGACAGGGGGCGCGTAAGGAAACTGTTTTTT.

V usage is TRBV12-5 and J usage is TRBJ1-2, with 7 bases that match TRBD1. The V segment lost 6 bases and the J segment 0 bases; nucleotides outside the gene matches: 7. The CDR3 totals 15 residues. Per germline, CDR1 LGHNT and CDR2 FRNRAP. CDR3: CASGQGSGTNYGYTF. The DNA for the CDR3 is TGTGCTAGTGGACAGGGGTCCGGTACTAACTATGGCTACACCTTC.

CDR3 protein: CASSVGLAGNTGELFF. The DNA of the CDR3 is TGTGCCAGCAGCGTGGGACTAGCGGGGAACACCGGGGAGCTGTTTTTT. V gene TRBV9 combines with J gene TRBJ2-2, with 12 positions matching TRBD2. Germline V CDR1 and CDR2: SGDLS, YYNGEE. V lost 2 bases, J lost 1 base, and 0 bases stayed unmatched. This CDR3 region has 16 residues.

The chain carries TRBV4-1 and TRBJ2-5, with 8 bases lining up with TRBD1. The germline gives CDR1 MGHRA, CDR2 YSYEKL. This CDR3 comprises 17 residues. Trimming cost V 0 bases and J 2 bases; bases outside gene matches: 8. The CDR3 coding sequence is TGCGCCAGCAGCCAAGACCCTCCGGGACAGGTACAAGAGACCCAGTACTTC. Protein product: CASSQDPPGQVQETQYF.

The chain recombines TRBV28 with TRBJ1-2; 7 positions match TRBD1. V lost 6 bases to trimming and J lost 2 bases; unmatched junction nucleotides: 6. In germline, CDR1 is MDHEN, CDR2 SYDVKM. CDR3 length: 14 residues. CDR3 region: CASSYPDRNYGYTF. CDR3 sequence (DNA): TGTGCCAGCAGCTACCCGGACAGGAACTATGGCTACACCTTC.

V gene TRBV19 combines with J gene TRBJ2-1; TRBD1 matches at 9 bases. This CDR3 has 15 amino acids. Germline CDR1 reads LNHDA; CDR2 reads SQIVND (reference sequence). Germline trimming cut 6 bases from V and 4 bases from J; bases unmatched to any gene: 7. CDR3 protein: CASSPTGGGYNEQFF. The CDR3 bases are TGTGCCAGTAGCCCTACAGGGGGCGGGTACAATGAGCAGTTCTTC.

The CDR3 sequence: CASSPGSTQLTGELFF. The DNA for the CDR3 is TGTGCCAGCTCACCCGGGTCTACGCAGCTCACCGGGGAGCTGTTTTTT. The chain uses TRBV18 and TRBJ2-2; D not certain. This CDR3 comprises 16 residues. Trimming removed 3 bases from V and 4 bases from J, with 15 bases in between. Germline V CDR1 and CDR2: KGHSH, LQKENI.

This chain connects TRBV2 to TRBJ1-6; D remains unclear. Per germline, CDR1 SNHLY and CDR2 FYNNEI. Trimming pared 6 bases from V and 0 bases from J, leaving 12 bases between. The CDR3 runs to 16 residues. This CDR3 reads CASRVTSSSYNSPLHF. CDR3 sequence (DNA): TGTGCCAGCAGGGTGACATCCAGCTCCTATAATTCACCCCTCCACTTT.

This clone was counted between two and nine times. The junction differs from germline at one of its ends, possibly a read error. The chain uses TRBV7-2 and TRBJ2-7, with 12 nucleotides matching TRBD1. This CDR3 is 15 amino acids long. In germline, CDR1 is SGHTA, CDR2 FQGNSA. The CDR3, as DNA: TGTGCCAGCAGCCCGAGACCGGGACAGGGGGCCTTCCAGGACTTC. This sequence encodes CASSPRPGQGAFQDF.

CDR3 in DNA: TGTGCCAGCAGTTACTATCAGGGTCCCTCTGGAAACACCATATATTTT. Protein sequence: CASSYYQGPSGNTIYF. The chain employs TRBV6-6 and TRBJ1-3; a possible D gene is TRBD1 (5 bases). CDR3 length equals 16 residues. The ends were cut back, 1 base at V and 0 bases at J, with 10 bases in the middle. Germline V gene sequence: CDR1 MNHNY, CDR2 SVGAGI (reference sequence).

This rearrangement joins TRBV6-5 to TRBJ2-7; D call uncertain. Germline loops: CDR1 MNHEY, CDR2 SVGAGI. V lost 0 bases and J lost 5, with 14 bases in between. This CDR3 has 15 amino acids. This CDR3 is CASSYSMPRFHEQYF. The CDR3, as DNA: TGTGCCAGCAGTTACTCGATGCCTCGGTTCCACGAGCAGTACTTC.

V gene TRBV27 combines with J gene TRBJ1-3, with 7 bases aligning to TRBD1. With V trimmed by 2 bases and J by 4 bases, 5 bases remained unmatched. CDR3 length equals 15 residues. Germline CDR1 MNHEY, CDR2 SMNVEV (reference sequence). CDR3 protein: CASSLTGTAGNTIYF. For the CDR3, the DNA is TGTGCCAGCAGTTTAACCGGGACAGCCGGAAACACCATATATTTT.

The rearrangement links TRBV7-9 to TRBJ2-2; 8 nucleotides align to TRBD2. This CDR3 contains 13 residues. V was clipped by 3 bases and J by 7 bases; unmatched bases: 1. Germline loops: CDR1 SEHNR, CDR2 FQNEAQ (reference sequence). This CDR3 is CASSFTSGGELFF. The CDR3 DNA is TGTGCCAGCAGCTTTACTAGCGGCGGGGAGCTGTTTTTT. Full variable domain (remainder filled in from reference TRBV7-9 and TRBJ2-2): DTGVSQNPRHKITKRGQNVTFRCDPISEHNRLYWYRQTLGQGPEFLTYFQNEAQLEKSRLLSDRFSAERPKGSFSTLEIQRTEQGDSAMYLCASSFTSGGELFFGEGSRLTVL.

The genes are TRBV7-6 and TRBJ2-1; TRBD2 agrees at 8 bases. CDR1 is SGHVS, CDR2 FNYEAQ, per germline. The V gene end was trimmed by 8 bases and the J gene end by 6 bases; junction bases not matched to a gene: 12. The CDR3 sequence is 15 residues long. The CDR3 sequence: CASGLGTSPTNEQFF. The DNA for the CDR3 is TGTGCCAGCGGTTTGGGGACTAGTCCTACCAATGAGCAGTTCTTC.

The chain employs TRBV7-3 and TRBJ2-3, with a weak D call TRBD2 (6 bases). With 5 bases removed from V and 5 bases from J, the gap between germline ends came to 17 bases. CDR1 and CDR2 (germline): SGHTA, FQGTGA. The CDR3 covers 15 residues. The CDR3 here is CASSESLALGDTQYF. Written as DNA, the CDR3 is TGTGCCAGCAGCGAATCACTAGCTTTGGGAGATACGCAGTATTTT.

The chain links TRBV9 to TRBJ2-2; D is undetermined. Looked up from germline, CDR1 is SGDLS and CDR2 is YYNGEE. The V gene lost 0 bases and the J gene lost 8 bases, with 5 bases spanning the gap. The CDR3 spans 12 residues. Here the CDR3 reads CASSVDRGELFF. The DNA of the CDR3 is TGTGCCAGCAGCGTAGACAGAGGGGAGCTGTTTTTT.

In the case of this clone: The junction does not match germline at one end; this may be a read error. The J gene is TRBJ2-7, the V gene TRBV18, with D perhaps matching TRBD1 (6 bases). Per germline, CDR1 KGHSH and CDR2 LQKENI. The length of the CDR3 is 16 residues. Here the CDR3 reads CANSPQGLVGSYEQYF. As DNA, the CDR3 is TGTGCCAACTCACCTCAGGGGCTGGTCGGCTCCTACGAGCAGTACTTC.